These 19 T cell receptor beta chains were all obtained from the same sample, sequenced in a study of T cell changes during pregnancy in multiple sclerosis (dated by TCRdb to the late 2010s). Library preparation was by the immunoSEQ multiplex PCR assay. TCRdb obtained this table from immuneACCESS and retained in-frame rearrangements with V and J assigned. These tables miss some clones; where compared with another copy, unresolved V genes account for less than half of the shortfall, and the remainder is unexplained. The sample yields approximately 97,000 clones; approximately 90% were counted once. Of the sample, under 0.85% falls within the top ten clones. Sequencing used peripheral blood, obtained in the second trimester of pregnancy. The receptors here all came from a female donor in good health, enrolled as a control in a pregnancy study.

The V call is TRBV5-5, the J call TRBJ1-5, with no clear D. The V end lost 5 bases, the J end lost 2 bases, and 11 bases lay between the germline ends. The CDR3 has 14 residues. Germline CDR1 SGHKS, CDR2 YYEKEE (reference sequence). Written as DNA, the CDR3 is TGTGCCAGCAGTTCCTCCCCGGGCAATCAGCCCCAGCATTTT. Its translation: CASSSSPGNQPQHF.

J is TRBJ2-3 and V is TRBV6-5, with D tentatively TRBD2 (6 bases). The V end was cut by 0 bases, the J end by 2 bases, with 9 bases between. Germline values: CDR1 MNHEY, CDR2 SVGAGI. The CDR3 loop spans 15 amino acids. Written as DNA, the CDR3 is TGTGCCAGCAGTTACTCGGGACTTCTCACAGATACGCAGTATTTT. Encoded protein: CASSYSGLLTDTQYF.

The V and J genes are TRBV5-1 and TRBJ2-7; perhaps TRBD2 as D (5 bases). The CDR3 contains 12 residues. V shed 8 bases and J shed 5 bases, with 14 bases lying between them. Germline V CDR1 and CDR2: SGHRS, YFSETQ. The CDR3 protein is CASTTGSHEQYF. The CDR3 nucleotides read TGCGCCAGTACCACGGGGTCCCACGAGCAGTACTTC.

The V and J genes are TRBV28 and TRBJ1-2, with a weak D call TRBD1 (6 bases). The V end lost 2 bases, the J end lost 3 bases, and 19 bases lay between the germline ends. CDR3 length: 17 residues. CDR1 is MDHEN and CDR2 is SYDVKM in the germline V gene. CDR3 region: CASSLSRGQTGYYGYTF. The CDR3 coding sequence is TGTGCCAGCAGTTTAAGCAGGGGCCAGACGGGGTACTATGGCTACACCTTC.

This clone was found once. The J gene is TRBJ1-5, the V gene TRBV27; 11 bases map to TRBD1. The CDR3 contains 16 residues. Per the germline V gene, CDR1 is MNHEY and CDR2 is SMNVEV (reference sequence). V was clipped by 9 bases and J by 9 bases; unmatched bases: 16. Written as DNA, the CDR3 is TGTGCCAGTTCTCGAGCCGGGACAGGGGGAGTGGGGCCCCAGCATTTT. Translating it yields CASSRAGTGGVGPQHF.

The rearrangement links TRBV12-5 to TRBJ2-5; 10 bases are shared with TRBD2. The trim removed 0 bases at V and 2 bases at J, leaving 15 bases unmatched. Germline assignment: CDR1 LGHNT and CDR2 FRNRAP. The CDR3 has 20 residues. The CDR3 is CASGLVVLAGATSSQETQYF. CDR3 in DNA: TGTGCTAGTGGTTTGGTAGTTCTAGCGGGGGCAACTTCTTCTCAAGAGACCCAGTACTTC.

This clone was seen only once. The rearrangement links TRBV2 to TRBJ2-3, with 13 bases that match TRBD2. The CDR3 runs 16 residues. Germline values: CDR1 SNHLY, CDR2 FYNNEI. The junction had 5 bases not matched to a gene; V was cut back by 3 bases and J by 5 bases. CDR3 protein: CASSDPGTSGKDTQYF. The CDR3, as DNA: TGTGCCAGCAGTGATCCCGGGACTAGCGGGAAAGATACGCAGTATTTT.

The chain carries TRBV19 and TRBJ1-1; D is possibly TRBD1 (5 bases). Per germline, CDR1 LNHDA and CDR2 SQIVND (reference sequence). The CDR3 length is 13 residues. V lost 7 bases, J lost 4 bases, and 13 bases lay in between. The CDR3 DNA is TGTGCCAGTACCTCCTTAGGGGCCACTGAAGCTTTCTTT. It codes for CASTSLGATEAFF.

The chain uses TRBV19 and TRBJ2-3; possibly TRBD2 for D (6 bases). From germline, CDR1 is LNHDA and CDR2 SQIVND (reference sequence). This CDR3 region has 14 residues. The V end lost 3 bases, the J end lost 4 bases, and 11 bases lay between the germline ends. DNA for the CDR3: TGTGCCAGTAGTATGGGACTCAGGCCAGATACGCAGTATTTT. It is translated as CASSMGLRPDTQYF.

V gene TRBV28 combines with J gene TRBJ1-6; D call uncertain. Germline values: CDR1 MDHEN, CDR2 SYDVKM. V shed 6 bases and J shed 6 bases, with 21 bases lying between them. CDR3 length: 17 amino acids. CDR3 nucleotide sequence: TGTGCCAGCAGCCGGGCGTCCGCGCGCGGGCCTAATTCACCCCTCCACTTT. Its translation is CASSRASARGPNSPLHF.

In DNA, the CDR3 is TGTGCCAGCAGTTTAGACAGTGTTTCGTCCCTCCACTTT. It specifies CASSLDSVSSLHF. The chain has TRBV5-4 and TRBJ1-6; D may be TRBD1 (5 bases). The CDR3 is made up of 13 amino acids. The V end lost 5 bases, the J end lost 14 bases, and 17 bases lay between the germline ends. Germline CDR1 SGHNT, CDR2 YYREEE (reference sequence).

This chain connects TRBV7-8 to TRBJ2-3, with 12 bases lining up with TRBD2. The germline CDR1 and CDR2 sequences are SGHVS and FQNEAQ. The V segment lost 4 bases and the J segment 5 bases; nucleotides outside the gene matches: 10. The CDR3 covers 17 residues. CDR3 coding DNA: TGTGCCAGCAGCTCCGTGACTAGCGGGAGAAACCTAGATACGCAGTATTTT. The encoded protein is CASSSVTSGRNLDTQYF.

V is TRBV9 and J is TRBJ2-5, with 10 bases that match TRBD2. Germline assignment: CDR1 SGDLS and CDR2 YYNGEE. The CDR3 consists of 14 residues. V shed 4 bases and J 5 bases; nucleotides not matched to a gene: 5. The CDR3 region has the DNA TGTGCCAGCAGCCCCTCAGCGGGAGGGGAGACCCAGTACTTC. Translation: CASSPSAGGETQYF. Using reference TRBV9 and TRBJ2-5 for the parts outside the CDR3, the full variable domain is DSGVTQTPKHLITATGQRVTLRCSPRSGDLSVYWYQQSLDQGLQFLIQYYNGEERAKGNILERFSAQQFPDLHSELNLSSLELGDSALYFCASSPSAGGETQYFGPGTRLLVL.

The V call is TRBV7-9, the J call TRBJ2-7; TRBD1 matches 7 bases. CDR1 and CDR2 (germline): SEHNR, FQNEAQ (reference sequence). Losses at the gene ends were 1 base for V and 1 base for J; bases not matched to a gene: 4. This CDR3 spans 15 amino acids. The CDR3 reads CASSLGRQGSYEQYF. In nucleotides, the CDR3 is TGTGCCAGCAGCTTAGGCCGACAGGGTTCCTACGAGCAGTACTTC.

The chain couples TRBV5-1 to TRBJ1-4; tentatively, D is TRBD1 (6 bases). The CDR3 sequence is 15 residues long. Per germline, CDR1 SGHRS and CDR2 YFSETQ. V gave up 4 bases and J gave up 4 bases, with 14 bases separating them. CDR3 sequence reads: CASSPGQRFNEKLFF. In nucleotides, the CDR3 is TGCGCCAGCAGCCCTGGACAGAGGTTTAATGAAAAACTGTTTTTT. The whole variable domain, filled in from reference TRBV5-1 and TRBJ1-4, reads KAGVTQTPRYLIKTRGQQVTLSCSPISGHRSVSWYQQTPGQGLQFLFEYFSETQRNKGNFPGRFSGRQFSNSRSEMNVSTLELGDSALYLCASSPGQRFNEKLFFGSGTQLSVL.

The chain combines TRBV28 with TRBJ2-7, with D tentatively TRBD2 (5 bases). Germline CDR1 and CDR2: MDHEN and SYDVKM. Deletions cut 5 bases from V and 5 bases from J, with 19 bases between. CDR3 length equals 15 residues. The CDR3 region has the DNA TGTGCCAGCAGTCTATCGGGATTGGGTTTAGACGAGCAGTACTTC. Translating it yields CASSLSGLGLDEQYF.

The chain employs TRBV19 and TRBJ1-1; D is perhaps TRBD1 (6 bases). Trimming removed 8 bases from V and 1 base from J, with 14 bases in between. CDR1 is LNHDA, CDR2 SQIVND, per germline (reference sequence). The CDR3 extends over 14 amino acids. CDR3 region: CASSFTGKNTEAFF. The CDR3 DNA follows: TGTGCCAGTTCTTTCACAGGGAAGAACACTGAAGCTTTCTTT.

The V and J genes are TRBV11-1 and TRBJ1-2; 12 bases align to TRBD1. CDR3 size: 14 residues. V shed 5 bases and J 6 bases; nucleotides not matched to a gene: 4. Germline CDR1 SGHAT, CDR2 FQDESV (reference sequence). CDR3 DNA: TGTGCCAGCAGCCCGGGACAGGGGGCGGATGGCTACACCTTC. Amino acids: CASSPGQGADGYTF.

V gene TRBV5-6 combines with J gene TRBJ2-5; D is possibly TRBD1 (5 bases). There are 14 residues in the CDR3. Per germline, CDR1 SGHDT and CDR2 YYEEEE. Trimming shortened V by 5 bases and J by 2 bases, and 13 bases separated the two germline ends. The CDR3 DNA follows: TGTGCCAGCAGGCGTCTTGACAGTCAAGAGACCCAGTACTTC. Translation gives CASRRLDSQETQYF.